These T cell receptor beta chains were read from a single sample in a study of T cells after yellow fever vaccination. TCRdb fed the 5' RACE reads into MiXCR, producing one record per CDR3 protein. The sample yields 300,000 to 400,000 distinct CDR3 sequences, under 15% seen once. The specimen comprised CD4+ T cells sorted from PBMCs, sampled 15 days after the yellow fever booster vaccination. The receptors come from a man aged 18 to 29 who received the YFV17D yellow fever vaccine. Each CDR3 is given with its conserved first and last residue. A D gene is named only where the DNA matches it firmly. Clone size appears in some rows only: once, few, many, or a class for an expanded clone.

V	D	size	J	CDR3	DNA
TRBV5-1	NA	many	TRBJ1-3	CASSLGETGNTIYF	TGCGCCAGCAGCTTGGGGGAGACTGGAAACACCATATATTTT
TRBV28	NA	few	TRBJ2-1	CASSLLPTSRWDPFF	TGTGCCAGCAGTTTATTACCCACCTCTAGGTGGGACCCGTTCTTC
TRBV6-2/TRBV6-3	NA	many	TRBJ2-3	CASSYLTDTQYF	TGTGCCAGCAGTTACCTCACAGATACGCAGTATTTT
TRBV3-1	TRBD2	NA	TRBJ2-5	CASSPTRRQRGGLWLPYQETQYF	TGTGCCAGCAGCCCAACTCGCCGACAGCGGGGGGGCCTTTGGTTGCCCTACCAAGAGACCCAGTACTTC
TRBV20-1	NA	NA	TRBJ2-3	CSASSRNTDTQYF	TGCAGTGCTAGTTCCCGAAACACAGATACGCAGTATTTT
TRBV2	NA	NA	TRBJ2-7	CASSSGTNTYEQYF	TGTGCCAGCAGTTCCGGGACAAATACCTACGAGCAGTACTTC
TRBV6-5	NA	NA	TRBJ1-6	CASSYLTPYNSPLHF	TGTGCCAGCAGTTACTTGACACCTTATAATTCACCCCTCCACTTT
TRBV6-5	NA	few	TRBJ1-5	CASSYSGVRGDLPQHF	TGTGCCAGCAGTTACTCGGGAGTTAGGGGCGATCTGCCCCAGCATTTT
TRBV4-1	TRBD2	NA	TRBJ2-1	CASSRWEGLKNNEQFF	TGCGCCAGCAGCCGCTGGGAGGGGTTAAAAAACAATGAGCAGTTCTTC
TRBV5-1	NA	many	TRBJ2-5	CASSLVGSLQETQYF	TGCGCCAGCAGCTTGGTAGGAAGCCTTCAAGAGACCCAGTACTTC
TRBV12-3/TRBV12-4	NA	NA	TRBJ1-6	CASSLRHANSPLHF	TGTGCCAGCAGTTTACGGCACGCGAATTCACCCCTCCACTTT
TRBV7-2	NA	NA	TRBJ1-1	CASSGGHSNTEAFF	TGTGCCAGCAGTGGCGGACATTCGAACACTGAAGCTTTCTTT
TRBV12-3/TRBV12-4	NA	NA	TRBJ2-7	CASSFSRENTQF	TGTGCCAGCAGTTTCTCCCGGGAAAACACGCAATTC
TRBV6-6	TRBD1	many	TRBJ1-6	CASRTGTGGTPLHF	TGTGCCAGCAGAACCGGGACAGGAGGGACACCCCTCCACTTT
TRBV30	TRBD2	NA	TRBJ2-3	CAWSRAGGRTDTQYF	TGTGCCTGGAGTAGGGCGGGGGGACGGACAGATACGCAGTATTTT
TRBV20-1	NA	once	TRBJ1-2	CSATQGHYGYTF	TGCAGTGCTACTCAGGGGCACTATGGCTACACCTTC
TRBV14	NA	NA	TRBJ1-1	CASSYQGGNLAFF	TGTGCCAGCAGCTACCAGGGAGGGAATCTGGCTTTCTTT
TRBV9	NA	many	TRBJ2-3	CASSVVSLTDTQYF	TGTGCCAGCAGCGTAGTGTCCTTGACAGATACGCAGTATTTT
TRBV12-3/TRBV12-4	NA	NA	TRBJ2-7	CASSLSSRDFEQYF	TGTGCCAGCAGTTTATCCAGCCGGGACTTCGAGCAGTACTTC
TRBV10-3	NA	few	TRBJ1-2	CAISNGEGDGYTF	TGTGCCATCTCTAACGGGGAGGGAGATGGCTACACCTTC
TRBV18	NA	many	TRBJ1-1	CASSTDMNTEAFF	TGTGCCAGCTCAACAGACATGAACACTGAAGCTTTCTTT
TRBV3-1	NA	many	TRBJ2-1	CASSQISGTYNEQFF	TGTGCCAGCAGCCAAATATCAGGGACCTACAATGAGCAGTTCTTC
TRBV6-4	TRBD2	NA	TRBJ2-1	CASSDAFRLAGAYNEQFF	TGTGCCAGCAGTGACGCCTTTAGACTAGCGGGGGCGTACAATGAGCAGTTCTTC
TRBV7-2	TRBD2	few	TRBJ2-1	CASSFVAGDSYNEQFF	TGTGCCAGCAGCTTCGTAGCGGGGGACTCCTACAATGAGCAGTTCTTC
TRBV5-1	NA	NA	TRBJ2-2	CASSTVTSSIGELFF	TGCGCCAGCAGCACCGTTACTAGTTCCATCGGGGAGCTGTTTTTT
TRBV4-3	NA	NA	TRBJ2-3	CASSQTRSTDTQYF	TGCGCCAGCAGCCAGACCCGGAGCACAGATACGCAGTATTTT
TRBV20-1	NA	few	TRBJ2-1	CSAYGATGGRSYNEQFF	TGCAGTGCCTATGGGGCCACCGGCGGGCGCTCCTACAATGAGCAGTTCTTC
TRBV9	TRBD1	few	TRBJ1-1	CASSDQNRDSRSEAFF	TGTGCCAGCAGCGACCAAAACCGGGACAGTCGATCTGAAGCTTTCTTT
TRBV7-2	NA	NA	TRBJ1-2	CASSLRSFDGYTF	TGTGCCAGCAGCTTAAGGTCCTTTGATGGCTACACCTTC
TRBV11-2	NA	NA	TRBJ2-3	CASSLLGVTDTQYF	TGTGCCAGCAGCTTATTAGGGGTCACAGATACGCAGTATTTT
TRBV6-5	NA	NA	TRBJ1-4	CASRTLGRATNEKLFF	TGTGCCAGCCGAACCCTCGGCAGGGCCACTAATGAAAAACTGTTTTTT
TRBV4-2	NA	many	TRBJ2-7	CASSHSQGEQYF	TGTGCCAGCAGCCATAGTCAAGGCGAGCAGTACTTC
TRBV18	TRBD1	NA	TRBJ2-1	CASSPLVQGSRGEQFF	TGTGCCAGCTCACCGTTGGTACAGGGGAGCCGTGGTGAGCAGTTCTTC
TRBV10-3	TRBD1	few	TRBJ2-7	CATRYQGGPYEQYF	TGTGCCACCAGGTACCAAGGGGGCCCCTACGAGCAGTACTTC
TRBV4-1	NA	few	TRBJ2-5	CASSQAALETQYF	TGCGCCAGCAGCCAAGCGGCTTTGGAGACCCAGTACTTC
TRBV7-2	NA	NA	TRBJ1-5	CASSEQGSGQPQHF	TGTGCCAGCAGCGAACAGGGTAGTGGTCAGCCCCAGCATTTT
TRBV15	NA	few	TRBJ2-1	CATSRDATFNEQFF	TGTGCCACCAGCAGAGATGCGACATTCAATGAGCAGTTCTTC
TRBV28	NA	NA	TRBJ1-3	CASIFRNTIYF	TGTGCCAGCATTTTTCGAAACACCATATATTTT
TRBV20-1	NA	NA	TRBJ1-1	CSASREGGTEAFF	TGCAGTGCTAGCCGAGAGGGTGGTACTGAAGCTTTCTTT
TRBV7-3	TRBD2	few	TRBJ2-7	CASSFSSGGPYEQYF	TGTGCCAGCAGCTTCTCTAGCGGGGGACCCTACGAGCAGTACTTC